What follows are 4 T cell receptor beta chains derived from one specimen sequenced in a study of T cells after yellow fever vaccination. TCRdb recomputed calls from the 5' RACE reads with MiXCR, one row per CDR3 protein. The repertoire includes under 150,000 distinct CDR3 sequences, about 8% of them detected once, and roughly 0.77% sits in the top ten. Source: CD4+ T cells sorted from PBMCs, taken 5 days after the yellow fever booster vaccination. These receptors all come from a man between 25 and 39 years old who received the YFV17D yellow fever vaccine.

The rearrangement links TRBV7-9 to TRBJ2-1, with TRBD2 identical over 14 bases. CDR3 length: 16 amino acids. Losses at the gene ends were 5 bases for V and 8 bases for J; bases not matched to a gene: 8. Germline CDR1 is SEHNR and CDR2 is FQNEAQ (reference sequence). The DNA for the CDR3 is TGTGCCAGCAGCCCGGGGGGACTAGCGGGAGTCGATGAGCAGTTCTTC. Amino acid sequence: CASSPGGLAGVDEQFF. Full variable domain (outside the CDR3, taken from reference TRBV7-9 and TRBJ2-1): DTGVSQNPRHKITKRGQNVTFRCDPISEHNRLYWYRQTLGQGPEFLTYFQNEAQLEKSRLLSDRFSAERPKGSFSTLEIQRTEQGDSAMYLCASSPGGLAGVDEQFFGPGTRLTVL.

This clonotype appeared a few times. This chain links TRBV5-1 with TRBJ2-5; TRBD1 is a possible D gene (6 bases). V lost 4 bases, J lost 4 bases, and 14 bases lay in between. Looked up from germline, CDR1 is SGHRS and CDR2 is YFSETQ. CDR3 length: 14 amino acids. The DNA of the CDR3 is TGCGCCAGCAGCGTATTGACAGGTGGAGAGACCCAGTACTTC. Amino acids: CASSVLTGGETQYF. Looking up the rest from reference TRBV5-1 and TRBJ2-5 gives the full variable domain: KAGVTQTPRYLIKTRGQQVTLSCSPISGHRSVSWYQQTPGQGLQFLFEYFSETQRNKGNFPGRFSGRQFSNSRSEMNVSTLELGDSALYLCASSVLTGGETQYFGPGTRLLVL.

This clonotype has at least ten counts. The rearrangement uses TRBV18 and TRBJ2-5, with 10 nucleotides matching TRBD2. Germline values: CDR1 KGHSH, CDR2 LQKENI. There are 15 residues in the CDR3. V dropped 2 bases and J dropped 5; count of bases not matched to a gene: 5. The CDR3 reads CASSPVGLAAETQYF. The CDR3 DNA is TGTGCCAGCTCACCAGTCGGACTAGCGGCGGAGACCCAGTACTTC.

This clonotype has a count of ten or more. V usage is TRBV18 and J usage is TRBJ2-1; TRBD2 might be the D (6 bases). V shed 0 bases and J shed 9 bases, with 9 bases lying between them. Germline V gene lookup returns CDR1 KGHSH and CDR2 LQKENI. This CDR3 spans 13 amino acids. The CDR3 reads CASSPPLASEQFF. The CDR3 DNA is TGTGCCAGCTCACCACCGCTAGCGAGTGAGCAGTTCTTC.